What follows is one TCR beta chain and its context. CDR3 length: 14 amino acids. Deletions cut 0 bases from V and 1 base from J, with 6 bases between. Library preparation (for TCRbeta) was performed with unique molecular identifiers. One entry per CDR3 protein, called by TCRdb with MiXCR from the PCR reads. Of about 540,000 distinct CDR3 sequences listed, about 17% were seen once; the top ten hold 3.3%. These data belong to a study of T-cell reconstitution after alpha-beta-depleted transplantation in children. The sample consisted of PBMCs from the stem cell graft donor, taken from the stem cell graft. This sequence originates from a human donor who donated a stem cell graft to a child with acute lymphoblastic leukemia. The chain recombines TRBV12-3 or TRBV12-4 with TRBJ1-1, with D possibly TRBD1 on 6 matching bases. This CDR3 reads CASSLATGNTEAFF. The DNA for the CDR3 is TGTGCCAGCAGTTTAGCGACAGGGAACACTGAAGCTTTCTTT.